The 27 T cell receptor beta chains below come from one sample, sequenced in a study of OX40 agonist ivuxolimab in advanced cancers. Profiling relied on immunoSEQ multiplex PCR, and the TCRdb table lists in-frame clones only, not all of them. The table includes more than 70,000 clones, around 85% detected once. The source material was CD4+ or CD8+ T cells sorted from blood, sampled in a trial of the OX40 agonist ivuxolimab. The source of these receptors is an adult with an advanced solid tumor such as melanoma, head and neck, liver or kidney cancer.

This chain connects TRBV6-5 to TRBJ2-3; weak D call: TRBD1 (6 bases). The CDR3 is 12 amino acids. The germline gives CDR1 MNHEY, CDR2 SVGAGI. V was trimmed by 4 bases and J by 7 bases, leaving 9 bases between them. The DNA for the CDR3 is TGTGCCAGCAGTTCCGGGACATATACGCAGTATTTT. Translating gives CASSSGTYTQYF.

The chain employs TRBV10-3 and TRBJ2-2; 8 bases map to TRBD1. Germline CDR1 and CDR2: ENHRY and SYGVKD. CDR3 length: 16 amino acids. V was clipped by 6 bases and J by 1 base; unmatched bases: 7. The CDR3 DNA reads as TGTGCCATCAGCGAAACCGGGACAGGGAACACCGGGGAGCTGTTTTTT. Amino acid sequence: CAISETGTGNTGELFF.

The chain couples TRBV30 to TRBJ2-2; the match to TRBD2 covers 11 bases. This CDR3 is 19 amino acids long. V dropped 6 bases and J dropped 4; count of bases not matched to a gene: 19. In germline, CDR1 is GTSNPN, CDR2 SVGIG (reference sequence). CDR3 DNA sequence: TGTGCCTGCCCCCCGGGGTGGACTAGCGGGTTTTGGAGCACCGGGGAGCTGTTTTTT. The encoded protein is CACPPGWTSGFWSTGELFF.

This clone turned up a few times. The J gene is TRBJ2-7, the V gene TRBV10-3; weak D call: TRBD2 (7 bases). CDR1 ENHRY and CDR2 SYGVKD come from the germline V gene. This CDR3 spans 15 amino acids. V was trimmed by 0 bases and J by 5 bases, leaving 14 bases between them. In nucleotides, the CDR3 is TGTGCCATCAGTGAGTCAGGTGGGGGGGCCAACGAGCAGTACTTC. Its protein product is CAISESGGGANEQYF.

J is TRBJ2-1 and V is TRBV5-1, with 10 bases lining up with TRBD2. The J segment lost 6 bases and the V segment lost 0 bases, leaving 6 bases of the junction unmatched. The CDR3 is 16 residues long. Per the germline V gene, CDR1 is SGHRS and CDR2 is YFSETQ. CDR3 protein: CASSLEPAGGPNEQFF. The CDR3 region has the DNA TGCGCCAGCAGCTTGGAGCCAGCGGGGGGGCCCAATGAGCAGTTCTTC.

This clone appeared a single time. The chain couples TRBV27 to TRBJ1-2; D unclear. V lost 8 bases and J 8 bases, leaving 12 bases between the germline ends. Germline CDR1 reads MNHEY; CDR2 reads SMNVEV (reference sequence). This CDR3 has 11 amino acids. The CDR3 DNA is TGTGCCAGCTCGGCAGGATTCGGCTACACCTTC. Protein product: CASSAGFGYTF.

V usage is TRBV19 and J usage is TRBJ1-3, with D possibly being TRBD1 (6 bases). The germline V and J ends were trimmed by 4 bases and 4 bases, with 14 bases remaining between them. Germline V gives CDR1 LNHDA, CDR2 SQIVND (reference sequence). The CDR3 is made up of 15 amino acids. CDR3 bases: TGTGCCAGTAGTACCACCGGGACAATGGGAAACACCATATATTTT. This translates into CASSTTGTMGNTIYF.

The rearrangement links TRBV9 to TRBJ1-2; tentative D call: TRBD1 (5 bases). V lost 0 bases, J lost 7 bases, and 10 bases lay in between. This CDR3 spans 13 amino acids. CDR1 and CDR2 from the germline V gene are SGDLS and YYNGEE. The CDR3 region is CASSVAGWAGYTF. As DNA, the CDR3 is TGTGCCAGCAGCGTAGCAGGGTGGGCTGGCTACACCTTC.

The gene calls are TRBV19 and TRBJ1-5; a weak D match, TRBD1 (6 bases). The germline V and J ends were trimmed by 1 base and 5 bases, with 18 bases remaining between them. This CDR3 spans 17 amino acids. Looked up from germline, CDR1 is LNHDA and CDR2 is SQIVND (reference sequence). CDR3 loop: CASSIGGGPSRHQPQHF. CDR3 nucleotide sequence: TGTGCCAGTAGTATAGGAGGGGGTCCTTCACGACATCAGCCCCAGCATTTT. The full variable domain, its missing parts supplied by reference TRBV19 and TRBJ1-5, is DGGITQSPKYLFRKEGQNVTLSCEQNLNHDAMYWYRQDPGQGLRLIYYSQIVNDFQKGDIAEGYSVSREKKESFPLTVTSAQKNPTAFYLCASSIGGGPSRHQPQHFGDGTRLSIL.

On this clone itself: One end of the junction varies from germline; a read error may be responsible. The chain links TRBV20-1 to TRBJ1-1; no definite D call. Germline assignment: CDR1 DFQATT and CDR2 SNEGSKA (reference sequence). This CDR3 is 9 amino acids long. DNA for the CDR3: TGCAGTGCTAGAGATTTGGAGAACTTT. It codes for CSARDLENF.

This chain's CDR3 is CASSQGLNTEAFF. The CDR3 bases are TGTGCCAGCAGTCAAGGGCTGAACACTGAAGCTTTCTTT. The genes are TRBV2 and TRBJ1-1, with D hard to call. CDR1 and CDR2 from the germline V gene are SNHLY and FYNNEI. CDR3 length: 13 residues. V dropped 5 bases and J dropped 0 bases, with 7 bases sitting between them.

V gene TRBV5-1 combines with J gene TRBJ2-5; the D gene could be TRBD1 or TRBD2 (5 bases each). Germline lookup yields CDR1 SGHRS and CDR2 YFSETQ. This CDR3 has 15 amino acids. With 0 bases removed from V and 2 bases from J, the gap between germline ends came to 11 bases. This CDR3 reads CASSLVGAYQETQYF. CDR3 in DNA: TGCGCCAGCAGCTTGGTCGGGGCCTATCAAGAGACCCAGTACTTC.

V is TRBV6-1 and J is TRBJ1-5, with 9 bases aligning to TRBD1. The V gene end was trimmed by 5 bases and the J gene end by 2 bases; junction bases not matched to a gene: 4. The germline V gene encodes CDR1 MNHNS and CDR2 SASEGT. The CDR3 has 15 residues. CDR3 sequence (DNA): TGTGCCAGCAGTAAGGGACAGGGAGGCAATCAGCCCCAGCATTTT. Amino acids: CASSKGQGGNQPQHF.

This chain links TRBV28 with TRBJ2-3; 9 nucleotides align to TRBD2. The CDR3 runs to 15 residues. The V gene's germline CDR1 is MDHEN and CDR2 SYDVKM. After removal of 3 bases from V and 4 bases from J, the junction contained 5 bases not matched to a gene. The CDR3 region is CASSLGGGAPDTQYF. CDR3 in DNA: TGTGCCAGCAGTTTGGGCGGGGGGGCCCCAGATACGCAGTATTTT.

The chain uses TRBV29-1 and TRBJ1-2; a possible D gene is TRBD1 (6 bases). CDR1 is SQVTM and CDR2 is ANQGSEA in the germline V gene. The CDR3 is 12 amino acids. Trimming removed 4 bases from V and 8 bases from J, with 14 bases in between. The CDR3 nucleotides are TGCAGCGTTGTTTACGGGGGCAGAGGCTACACCTTC. Translated, it gives CSVVYGGRGYTF.

The chain recombines TRBV7-2 with TRBJ1-6, with D possibly being TRBD1 (6 bases). The V gene's germline CDR1 is SGHTA and CDR2 FQGNSA. The V gene lost 5 bases and the J gene lost 9 bases, with 17 bases spanning the gap. This CDR3 has 15 amino acids. The CDR3 is CASSRDISFGSPLHF. CDR3 coding DNA: TGTGCCAGCAGCCGGGACATTTCCTTCGGTTCACCCCTCCACTTT.

This clone was seen only once. The chain uses TRBV5-1 and TRBJ1-5; no clear D gene. V gave up 1 base and J gave up 8 bases, with 13 bases separating them. Germline CDR1 SGHRS, CDR2 YFSETQ. The CDR3 has 14 amino acids. CDR3 amino acids: CASSLQGDREPQHF. The DNA of the CDR3 is TGCGCCAGCAGCTTGCAAGGAGATCGGGAGCCCCAGCATTTT.

As regards this clone: This same CDR3 is encoded by further DNA sequences in the sample. The chain carries TRBV6-1 and TRBJ2-7; D is possibly TRBD2 (6 bases). The CDR3 runs to 13 residues. Germline V lookup: CDR1 MNHNS, CDR2 SASEGT. Trimming took 2 bases from V and 3 from J, leaving 8 bases between them. CDR3 in DNA: TGTGCCAGCAGTGAACAGGGAGGCTACGAGCAGTACTTC. Its translation is CASSEQGGYEQYF.

The rearrangement uses TRBV6-1 and TRBJ1-2; no clear D gene. The V end was cut by 2 bases, the J end by 4 bases, with 8 bases between. This CDR3 contains 13 residues. CDR1 is MNHNS, CDR2 SASEGT, per germline. CDR3 DNA: TGTGCCAGCAGTGAAAATGGGTTCTATGGCTACACCTTC. This gives the protein CASSENGFYGYTF.

This clone occurred once. The chain links TRBV7-9 to TRBJ2-2; D assignment may be TRBD1 or TRBD2 (5 bases each). Trimming shortened V by 4 bases and J by 1 base, and 13 bases separated the two germline ends. The germline V gene encodes CDR1 SEHNR and CDR2 FQNEAQ (reference sequence). CDR3 length: 16 residues. Written as DNA, the CDR3 is TGTGCCAGCAGCTCCCGGGACGGAGAGAACACCGGGGAGCTGTTTTTT. Protein: CASSSRDGENTGELFF.

In this sample, this clone turned up once. This chain joins TRBV7-3 and TRBJ2-7, with unresolved D. Trimming took 2 bases from V and 7 from J, leaving 12 bases between them. Looked up from germline, CDR1 is SGHTA and CDR2 is FQGTGA. This CDR3 region has 13 residues. The CDR3 DNA reads as TGTGCCAGCAGCTTACGTCTTACTTCAGAGCAGTACTTC. It specifies CASSLRLTSEQYF.

This clone has only one observation. This chain links TRBV6-5 with TRBJ1-1; 12 bases map to TRBD1. This CDR3 comprises 15 residues. V shed 5 bases, J shed 6 bases, and the junction held 7 bases outside the gene matches. The germline CDR1 and CDR2 sequences are MNHEY and SVGAGI. CDR3 sequence reads: CASSGTGQGASEAFF. The CDR3 DNA reads TGTGCCAGCAGTGGGACGGGACAGGGGGCATCTGAAGCTTTCTTT.

The V call is TRBV2, the J call TRBJ1-1; no definite D call. Trimming removed 8 bases from V and 7 bases from J, with 11 bases in between. The length of the CDR3 is 11 residues. The germline CDR1 and CDR2 sequences are SNHLY and FYNNEI. CDR3 protein: CASQNQYEAFF. The DNA of the CDR3 is TGTGCCAGCCAGAACCAGTATGAAGCTTTCTTT.

The chain joins TRBV14 to TRBJ2-1, with TRBD1 as a possible D gene (6 bases). CDR1 and CDR2 from the germline V gene are SGHDN and FVKESK. Deletions cut 4 bases from V and 3 bases from J, with 10 bases between. CDR3 size: 14 residues. CDR3 protein: CASSLRDNYNEQFF. CDR3 nucleotides: TGTGCCAGCAGCCTACGGGACAACTACAATGAGCAGTTCTTC.

The chain couples TRBV4-1 to TRBJ2-5; D may be TRBD1 (6 bases). Trimming removed 4 bases from V and 2 bases from J, with 8 bases in between. The CDR3 loop spans 13 amino acids. The germline CDR1 and CDR2 sequences are MGHRA and YSYEKL. In DNA, the CDR3 is TGCGCCAGCAGCCCGCAGGGGCAAGAGACCCAGTACTTC. It codes for CASSPQGQETQYF.

The gene calls are TRBV21-1 and TRBJ1-1. TRBV21-1 is reported as a pseudogene. The CDR3 has 15 residues. CDR3: CASSRRGERGPEAFF. The CDR3 nucleotides are TGTGCCAGCAGCAGAAGGGGGGAGAGGGGACCTGAAGCTTTCTTT.

The chain uses TRBV5-1 and TRBJ1-4; weak D call: TRBD1 (5 bases). V was trimmed by 1 base and J by 6 bases, leaving 13 bases between them. Looked up from germline, CDR1 is SGHRS and CDR2 is YFSETQ. CDR3 length equals 15 residues. CDR3 loop: CASSLSRGEDEKLFF. For the CDR3, the DNA is TGCGCCAGCAGCTTGTCAAGGGGCGAGGATGAAAAACTGTTTTTT.